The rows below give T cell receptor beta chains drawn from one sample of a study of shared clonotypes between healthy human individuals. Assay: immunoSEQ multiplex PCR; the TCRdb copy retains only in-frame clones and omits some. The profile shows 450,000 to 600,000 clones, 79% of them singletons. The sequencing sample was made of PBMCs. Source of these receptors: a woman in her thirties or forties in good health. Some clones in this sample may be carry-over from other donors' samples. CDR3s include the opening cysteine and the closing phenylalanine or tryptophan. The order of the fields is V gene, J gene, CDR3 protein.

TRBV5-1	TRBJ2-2	CASSKGAGTGELFF
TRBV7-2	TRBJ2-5	CASSLHGGWRETQYF
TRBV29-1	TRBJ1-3	CSVIPQGARNTIYF
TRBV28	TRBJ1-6	CASSPPDRDNSPLHF
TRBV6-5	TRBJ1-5	CASSSLPGGRNQPQHF
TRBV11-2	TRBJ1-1	CASSPGYTEAFF
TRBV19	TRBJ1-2	CASSPKVGRGYTF
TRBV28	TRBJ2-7	CASSLWGLGTGLYEQYF
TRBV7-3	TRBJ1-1	CASSLTYWTEAFF
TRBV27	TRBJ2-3	CASRSGAGVDTQYF
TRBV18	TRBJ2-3	CASSPQSADTQYF
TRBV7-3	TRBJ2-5	CASSLGLAGGETQYF
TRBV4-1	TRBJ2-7	CASSMTSGRTYEQYF
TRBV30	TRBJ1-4	CAWSVRGGQPNEKLFF
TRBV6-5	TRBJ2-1	CASRWTVDDEQFF
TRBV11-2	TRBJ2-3	CASSLGVSRQVTDTQYF
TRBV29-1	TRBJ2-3	CSVEDSRIGTDTQYF
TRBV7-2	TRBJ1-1	CASSLVENTEAFF
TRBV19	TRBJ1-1	CASTPLQGVTSTEAFF
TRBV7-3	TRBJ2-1	CASSLNAPGVGDEQFF
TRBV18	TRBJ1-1	CASSPGGPEAFF
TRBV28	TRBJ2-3	CASFGFRGTDTQYF
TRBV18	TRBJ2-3	CASSPGTSGSRDTQYF
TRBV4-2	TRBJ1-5	CASSQDRGTNSNQPQHF
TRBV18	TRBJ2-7	CASSPPGQRYEQYF
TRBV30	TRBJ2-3	CAWGLGYGPDTQYF
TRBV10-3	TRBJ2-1	CAISPGLAGADEQFF
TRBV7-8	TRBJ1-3	CASNKGGGSGNTIYF
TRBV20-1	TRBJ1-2	CSAPDGYTF
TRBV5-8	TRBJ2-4	CASIYTGASIQYF
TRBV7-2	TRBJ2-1	CASSLAGHEQFF
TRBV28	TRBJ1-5	CASSRQDSNQPQHF
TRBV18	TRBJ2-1	CASSPGAGETYNEQFF
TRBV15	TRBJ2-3	CATSRDRRGSGTDTQYF
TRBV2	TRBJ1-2	CASSKGTGADYTF
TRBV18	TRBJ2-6	CASSPLALAGGSGANVLTF
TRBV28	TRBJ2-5	CASSRWTRRGRETQYF
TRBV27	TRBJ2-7	CASSLNRASYEQYF
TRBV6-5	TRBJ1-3	CASSSRAARANTIYF
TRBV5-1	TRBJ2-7	CASSVTSGKGYEQYF
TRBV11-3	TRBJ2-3	CASSSHGGPANTQYF
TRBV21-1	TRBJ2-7	CASSNHEQYF
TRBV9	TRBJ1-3	CASSGTGSGNTIYF
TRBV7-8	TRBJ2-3	CASSLARNVLDTQYF
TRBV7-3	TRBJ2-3	CASSLTAWASGGTDTQYF
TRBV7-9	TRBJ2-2	CASSSVNTGELFF
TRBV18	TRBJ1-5	CASTGDRSAGFQPQHF
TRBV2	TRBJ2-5	CASKYMSRETQYF
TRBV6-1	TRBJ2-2	CASSEGMGGELFF
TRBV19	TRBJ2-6	CASSIGGQGLGSGANVLTF
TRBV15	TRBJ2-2	CATSRDLAVPTGELFF
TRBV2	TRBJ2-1	CASGRWTGAGNEQFF